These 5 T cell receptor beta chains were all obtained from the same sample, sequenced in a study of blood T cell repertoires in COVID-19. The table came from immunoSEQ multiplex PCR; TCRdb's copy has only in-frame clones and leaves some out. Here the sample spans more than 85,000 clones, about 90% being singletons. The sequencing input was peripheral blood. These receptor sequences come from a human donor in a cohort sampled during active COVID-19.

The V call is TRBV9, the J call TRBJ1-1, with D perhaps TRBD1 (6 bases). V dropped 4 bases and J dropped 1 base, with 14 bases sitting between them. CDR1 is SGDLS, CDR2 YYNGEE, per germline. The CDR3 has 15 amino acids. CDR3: CASSPEQGRNTEAFF. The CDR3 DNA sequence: TGTGCCAGCAGCCCGGAGCAGGGGAGGAACACTGAAGCTTTCTTT.

In DNA, the CDR3 is TGTGCCAGCAGCGCCTCCCGACCGGGACAGACCTACGAGCAGTACTTC. Amino acids: CASSASRPGQTYEQYF. The V gene is TRBV7-3, the J gene TRBJ2-7; 7 positions agree with TRBD1. Per the germline V gene, CDR1 is SGHTA and CDR2 is FQGTGA. With 5 bases clipped from V and 2 bases from J, the junction kept 12 bases outside the gene matches. This CDR3 spans 16 amino acids.

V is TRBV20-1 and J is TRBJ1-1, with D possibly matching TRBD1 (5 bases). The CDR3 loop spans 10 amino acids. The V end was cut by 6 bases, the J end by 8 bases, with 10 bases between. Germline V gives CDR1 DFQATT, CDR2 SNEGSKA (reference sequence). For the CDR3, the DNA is TGCAGTGCAACTAACAGGGAAGCTTTCTTT. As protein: CSATNREAFF.

The CDR3 DNA reads TGTGCCAGCAGCCGAACGTCAGCGGGGCGGTCTAATGAAAAACTGTTTTTT. The encoded protein is CASSRTSAGRSNEKLFF. The gene calls are TRBV2 and TRBJ1-4; a weak D match, TRBD1 (5 bases). The CDR3 is made up of 17 amino acids. Germline CDR1 is SNHLY and CDR2 is FYNNEI. Trimming removed 6 bases from V and 3 bases from J, with 20 bases in between.

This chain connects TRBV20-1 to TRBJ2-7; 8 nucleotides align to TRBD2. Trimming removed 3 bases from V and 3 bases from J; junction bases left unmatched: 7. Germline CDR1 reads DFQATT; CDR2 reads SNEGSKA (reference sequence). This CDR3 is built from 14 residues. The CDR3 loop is CSASSGGGIYEQYF. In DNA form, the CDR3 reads TGCAGTGCTAGTTCGGGAGGGGGAATCTACGAGCAGTACTTC.